Shown below are 13 T cell receptor beta chains from a single sample sequenced in a study of cytomegalovirus exposure and HLA in healthy donors. Primers for the PCR totalled 60 Vbeta and 13 Jbeta. Using immunoSEQ multiplex PCR, the repertoire was profiled, and TCRdb retains in-frame clones only, with some absent. In the table there are approximately 74,000 clones, over 55% of which are singletons. Sequences were obtained from PBMCs. Source of these receptors: a man aged 25-45 years in good health and CMV-seropositive.

V usage is TRBV30 and J usage is TRBJ2-2, with TRBD1 matching over 9 bases. The CDR3 consists of 15 residues. Trimming at V came to 2 bases and at J to 4 bases, leaving 5 bases not matched to a gene. Germline CDR1 reads GTSNPN; CDR2 reads SVGIG (reference sequence). DNA of the CDR3: TGTGCCTGGAGTTTCCGGGACAGGGTCACCGGGGAGCTGTTTTTT. Encoded protein: CAWSFRDRVTGELFF.

This sequence joins TRBV5-4 and TRBJ2-7; TRBD2 matches 7 bases. From germline, CDR1 is SGHNT and CDR2 YYREEE (reference sequence). The V segment lost 2 bases and the J segment 6 bases; nucleotides outside the gene matches: 8. This CDR3 region has 14 residues. This chain's CDR3 is CASSLTASGSEQYF. In nucleotides, the CDR3 is TGTGCCAGCAGCTTAACGGCTAGCGGTAGCGAGCAGTACTTC.

This clone was seen more than once but under ten times. This rearrangement joins TRBV14 to TRBJ2-7, with D possibly TRBD1 on 8 matching bases. Trimming cost V 3 bases and J 5 bases, with 20 bases left between them. Germline-derived CDR1 and CDR2 are SGHDN and FVKESK. The CDR3 consists of 16 residues. The CDR3 DNA reads TGTGCCAGCAGCCAGTTACCGACAGGGGAGGGTGACGAGCAGTACTTC. Amino acid sequence: CASSQLPTGEGDEQYF. The full variable domain, in which reference TRBV14 and TRBJ2-7 provide the parts outside the CDR3, is EAGVTQFPSHSVIEKGQTVTLRCDPISGHDNLYWYRRVMGKEIKFLLHFVKESKQDESGMPNNRFLAERTGGTYSTLKVQPAELEDSGVYFCASSQLPTGEGDEQYFGPGTRLTVT.

CDR3 residues: CASTRGGFVQPQHF. CDR3 coding DNA: TGTGCCAGCACCCGTGGGGGGTTCGTTCAGCCCCAGCATTTT. The rearrangement links TRBV28 to TRBJ1-5; maybe TRBD1 (5 bases). CDR1 is MDHEN, CDR2 SYDVKM, per germline. The V end lost 7 bases, the J end lost 6 bases, and 16 bases lay between the germline ends. The CDR3 spans 14 residues.

This clone was counted once. The chain links TRBV19 to TRBJ1-6; tentatively, D is TRBD1 (5 bases). The CDR3 totals 13 residues. Trimming stripped 7 bases from V and 7 bases from J, with 11 bases between. CDR1 is LNHDA, CDR2 SQIVND, per germline (reference sequence). CDR3 coding DNA: TGTGCCAGTACCGGCAGGGTGAATTCACCCCTCCACTTT. Amino acid sequence: CASTGRVNSPLHF.

V gene TRBV19 combines with J gene TRBJ1-1; D call uncertain. CDR1 is LNHDA and CDR2 is SQIVND in the germline V gene (reference sequence). V dropped 0 bases and J dropped 4 bases, with 9 bases sitting between them. This CDR3 region has 14 residues. For the CDR3, the DNA is TGTGCCAGTAGTATAGATCGGAGGACCACTGAAGCTTTCTTT. Protein: CASSIDRRTTEAFF.

This rearrangement joins TRBV30 to TRBJ2-7; TRBD1 agrees at 8 bases. This CDR3 region has 13 residues. J gave up 4 bases and V 4 bases, and 6 bases lay outside the gene matches. From germline, CDR1 is GTSNPN and CDR2 SVGIG (reference sequence). The chain's CDR3 is CAWTPGGVYEQYF. CDR3 sequence (DNA): TGTGCCTGGACCCCAGGGGGCGTTTACGAGCAGTACTTC.

This rearrangement joins TRBV6-1 to TRBJ2-7; 8 bases agree with TRBD1. The CDR3 runs 14 residues. V shed 10 bases and J 4 bases; nucleotides not matched to a gene: 12. The germline V gene has CDR1 MNHNS and CDR2 SASEGT. CDR3: CATQTGQGGYEQYF. DNA of the CDR3: TGTGCCACCCAAACAGGACAGGGTGGTTACGAGCAGTACTTC.

In this sample, this clone turned up a few times. V usage is TRBV6-1 and J usage is TRBJ2-1; tentative D call: TRBD1 (5 bases). This CDR3 has 12 residues. Germline-derived CDR1 and CDR2 are MNHNS and SASEGT. The ends were cut back, 6 bases at V and 10 bases at J, with 13 bases in the middle. DNA for the CDR3: TGTGCCAGCAGAAGGGGCTCAAGCGAGCAGTTCTTC. Its protein is CASRRGSSEQFF.

V usage is TRBV6-5 and J usage is TRBJ1-1, with 9 bases identical to TRBD1. With 2 bases clipped from V and 7 bases from J, the junction kept 8 bases outside the gene matches. Germline CDR1 reads MNHEY; CDR2 reads SVGAGI. The CDR3 is 15 amino acids. The CDR3 reads CASSYHRGRPNEAFF. CDR3 DNA: TGTGCCAGCAGTTACCACAGGGGGCGGCCTAATGAAGCTTTCTTT.

This clone was seen just once. The V and J genes are TRBV11-2 and TRBJ2-7; 16 nucleotides align to TRBD2. The CDR3 covers 17 residues. Trimming at V came to 5 bases and at J to 9 bases, leaving 13 bases not matched to a gene. In germline, CDR1 is SGHAT, CDR2 FQNNGV. The CDR3 region is CASSPRPGLAGGVGQYF. In DNA, the CDR3 is TGTGCCAGCAGCCCTCGTCCGGGACTAGCGGGAGGGGTAGGGCAGTACTTC.

The V and J genes are TRBV6-5 and TRBJ2-5; 7 nucleotides agree with TRBD1. This CDR3 has 14 residues. V shed 6 bases, J shed 5 bases, and the junction held 9 bases outside the gene matches. The germline V gene has CDR1 MNHEY and CDR2 SVGAGI. CDR3: CASRPKTGPETQYF. The CDR3 DNA reads TGTGCCAGCAGACCCAAGACAGGGCCGGAGACCCAGTACTTC.

This clone was seen a handful of times. V gene TRBV5-1 combines with J gene TRBJ2-3, with 8 bases fitting TRBD1. The CDR3 is 17 amino acids. The J segment lost 2 bases and the V segment lost 9 bases, leaving 17 bases of the junction unmatched. The germline gives CDR1 SGHRS, CDR2 YFSETQ. The CDR3 coding sequence is TGCGCCACCTCTCCCCGGGGAGACAGGGGCCCCACAGATACGCAGTATTTT. Protein: CATSPRGDRGPTDTQYF.